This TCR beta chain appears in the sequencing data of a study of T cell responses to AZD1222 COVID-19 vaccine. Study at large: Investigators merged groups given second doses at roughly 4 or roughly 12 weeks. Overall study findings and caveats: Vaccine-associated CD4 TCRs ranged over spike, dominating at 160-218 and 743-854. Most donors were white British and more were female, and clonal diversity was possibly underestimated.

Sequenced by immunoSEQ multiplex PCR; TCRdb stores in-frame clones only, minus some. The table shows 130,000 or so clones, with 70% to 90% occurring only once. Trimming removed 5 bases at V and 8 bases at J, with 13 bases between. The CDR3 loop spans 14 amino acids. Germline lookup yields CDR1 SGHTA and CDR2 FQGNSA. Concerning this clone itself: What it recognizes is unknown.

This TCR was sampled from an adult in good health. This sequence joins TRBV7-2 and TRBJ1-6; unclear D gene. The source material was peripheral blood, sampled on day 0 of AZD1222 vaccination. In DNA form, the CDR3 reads TGTGCCAGCAGCCCACTCCTCGGGGATTCACCCCTCCACTTT. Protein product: CASSPLLGDSPLHF.